A selection of T cell receptor beta chains follows, all from one sample in a study of blood T cell repertoires in COVID-19. Assay used: immunoSEQ multiplex PCR; TCRdb lists only in-frame clones, some missing. The data contain around 300,000 clones, about 90% of them singletons. Sequencing was carried out using PBMCs or T cells enriched from blood (not recorded which). These receptor sequences come from a woman in her 30s who had recovered from COVID-19. Each CDR3 is given with its conserved first and last residue. The order of the fields is CDR3 protein, CDR3 DNA, J gene, V gene, D gene, clone size. D genes are given only for firm matches. Size tells how often a clone was seen (once, few, many) or the class of an expanded clone, and some rows leave it out.

CDR3aa: CASSFGAGYNEQFF
CDR3nt: TGTGCCAGCAGCTTTGGAGCGGGATACAATGAGCAGTTCTTC
j_gene: TRBJ2-1
v_gene: TRBV11-2
d_gene: TRBD2
abundance: NA

CDR3aa: CASCPTRAGELFF
CDR3nt: TGTGCCAGCTGCCCTACGAGGGCCGGGGAGCTGTTTTTT
j_gene: TRBJ2-2
v_gene: TRBV7-3
d_gene: NA
abundance: once

CDR3aa: CASSLARGALATLNEQFF
CDR3nt: TGTGCCAGCAGCTTGGCCAGGGGAGCGCTAGCCACGCTCAATGAGCAGTTCTTC
j_gene: TRBJ2-1
v_gene: TRBV5-5
d_gene: NA
abundance: NA

CDR3aa: CSVPVGAGYTF
CDR3nt: TGCAGCGTCCCGGTGGGGGCTGGCTACACCTTC
j_gene: TRBJ1-2
v_gene: TRBV29-1
d_gene: NA
abundance: once

CDR3aa: CASSQLGRSQETQYF
CDR3nt: TGTGCCAGCAGCCAACTGGGGAGGAGCCAAGAGACCCAGTACTTC
j_gene: TRBJ2-5
v_gene: TRBV14
d_gene: NA
abundance: NA

CDR3aa: CATQTGGPDATQYF
CDR3nt: TGTGCCACTCAGACAGGGGGCCCGGATGCTACGCAGTATTTT
j_gene: TRBJ2-3
v_gene: TRBV19
d_gene: TRBD1
abundance: NA

CDR3aa: CATSDAGTGGQETQYF
CDR3nt: TGTGCCACCAGTGATGCCGGGACAGGGGGGCAAGAGACCCAGTACTTC
j_gene: TRBJ2-5
v_gene: TRBV24-1
d_gene: TRBD1
abundance: NA

CDR3aa: CANGQDSYEQYF
CDR3nt: TGTGCCAACGGACAGGATTCCTACGAGCAGTACTTC
j_gene: TRBJ2-7
v_gene: TRBV2
d_gene: TRBD1
abundance: NA

CDR3aa: CASSQSVYPWGSGTSDTQYF
CDR3nt: TGCGCCAGCAGCCAATCTGTATATCCGTGGGGCTCCGGAACGAGCGATACGCAGTATTTT
j_gene: TRBJ2-3
v_gene: TRBV4-1
d_gene: NA
abundance: NA

CDR3aa: CASSPRLAGSGELFF
CDR3nt: TGCGCCAGCAGCCCCCGGCTAGCGGGTTCCGGGGAGCTGTTTTTT
j_gene: TRBJ2-2
v_gene: TRBV5-1
d_gene: TRBD2
abundance: NA

CDR3aa: CASSPRSSGGSWELFF
CDR3nt: TGTGCCAGCAGCCCCCGGTCTAGCGGCGGGTCCTGGGAGCTGTTTTTT
j_gene: TRBJ2-2
v_gene: TRBV7-2
d_gene: TRBD2
abundance: NA

CDR3aa: CASSRPGGAKPYEQYF
CDR3nt: TGTGCCAGCAGCCGACCCGGTGGAGCGAAACCCTACGAGCAGTACTTC
j_gene: TRBJ2-7
v_gene: TRBV11-2
d_gene: NA
abundance: NA

CDR3aa: CASSQAGGVVTEAFF
CDR3nt: TGCGCCAGCAGCCAAGCGGGGGGCGTTGTCACTGAAGCTTTCTTT
j_gene: TRBJ1-1
v_gene: TRBV4-3
d_gene: NA
abundance: NA

CDR3aa: CASSLASRFSNQPQHF
CDR3nt: TGTGCCAGCAGCTTAGCCTCCAGGTTCAGCAATCAGCCCCAGCATTTT
j_gene: TRBJ1-5
v_gene: TRBV7-8
d_gene: NA
abundance: NA

CDR3aa: CASSSRLRTAIYEQYF
CDR3nt: TGTGCCAGCAGCTCGCGGCTAAGGACAGCGATCTACGAGCAGTACTTC
j_gene: TRBJ2-7
v_gene: TRBV5-6
d_gene: NA
abundance: NA

CDR3aa: CATSRRQTPTGELFF
CDR3nt: TGTGCCACCAGCCGAAGACAGACACCAACCGGGGAGCTGTTTTTT
j_gene: TRBJ2-2
v_gene: TRBV15
d_gene: NA
abundance: NA

CDR3aa: CASSYSRVTNTEAFF
CDR3nt: TGTGCCAGCAGTTACTCACGGGTAACGAACACTGAAGCTTTCTTT
j_gene: TRBJ1-1
v_gene: TRBV6-5
d_gene: NA
abundance: NA